A single T cell receptor (beta chain) is shown here with its context. The antigen is undetermined. The data derive from a study of T cell responses to AZD1222 COVID-19 vaccine. The study's findings and limits: Seropositivity was recorded at baseline in only five to seven AZD1222 recipients. CD4 TCRs linked to vaccination spanned spike, dominating at 160-218 and 743-854. Clonal diversity was possibly underestimated; the donors were predominantly white British and more often female.

This CDR3 region has 17 residues. Germline CDR1 SNHLY, CDR2 FYNNEI. After removal of 6 bases from V and 7 bases from J, the junction contained 17 bases not matched to a gene. Profiling relied on immunoSEQ multiplex PCR, and the TCRdb table lists in-frame clones only, not all of them. The profile shows 110,000 to 150,000 clones, around nine tenths of them singletons. This TCR was sampled from an adult in good health. V and J are TRBV2 and TRBJ1-4; 7 bases fit TRBD1. This material consisted of peripheral blood, taken on day 0 of AZD1222 vaccination. DNA of the CDR3: TGTGCCAGCAGCGTCCGACAGGGTAACTTCCAGGGTGAAAAACTGTTTTTT. This sequence encodes CASSVRQGNFQGEKLFF.